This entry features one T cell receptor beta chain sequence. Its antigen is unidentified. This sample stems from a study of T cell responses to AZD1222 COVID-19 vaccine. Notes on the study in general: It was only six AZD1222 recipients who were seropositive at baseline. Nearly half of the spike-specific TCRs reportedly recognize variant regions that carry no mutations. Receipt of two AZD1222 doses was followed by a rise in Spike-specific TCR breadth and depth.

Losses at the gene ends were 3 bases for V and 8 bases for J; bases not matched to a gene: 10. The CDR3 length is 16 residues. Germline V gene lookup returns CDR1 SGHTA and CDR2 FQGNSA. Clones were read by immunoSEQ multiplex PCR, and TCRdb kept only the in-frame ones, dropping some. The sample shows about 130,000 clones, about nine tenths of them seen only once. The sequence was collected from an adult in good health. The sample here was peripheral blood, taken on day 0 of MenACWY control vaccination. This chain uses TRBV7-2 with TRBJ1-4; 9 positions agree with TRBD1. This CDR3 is CASSLGTGTGWEKLFF. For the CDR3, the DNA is TGTGCCAGCAGCTTGGGTACCGGGACAGGGTGGGAAAAACTGTTTTTT.